One sample yielded the 32 T cell receptor beta chains listed below, sequenced in a study of vaccination effects on CD4 cells after COVID-19. Assay used: immunoSEQ multiplex PCR; TCRdb lists only in-frame clones, some missing. The table lists about 13,000 clones, around 73% of them singletons. Antigen-specific CD4+ T cells were expanded (with viral peptide pools) by the ViraFEST assay ahead of sequencing. The authors isolated CD4+ T cells after 10 days of culture. The person's infection with SARS-CoV-2, confirmed by PCR, took place between March and December 2020. Vaccine administered to participants consisted of two doses of either BNT162b2 or mRNA-1273. The antigens for these receptors are not known. Sample: CD4+ T cells from PBMCs cultured with HCoV-NL63 spike peptides, taken after COVID-19 vaccination. The receptor set was obtained from a human donor who had a prior SARS-CoV-2 infection.

In DNA, the CDR3 is TGTGCCAGCAGCTTAAGCCTTTCGGGTGAGCAGTTCTTC. Protein product: CASSLSLSGEQFF. This chain links TRBV7-3 with TRBJ2-1; the D is unclear. The CDR3 has 13 residues. V was trimmed by 1 base and J by 9 bases, leaving 10 bases between them. The V gene's germline CDR1 is SGHTA and CDR2 FQGTGA.

This sequence joins TRBV2 and TRBJ2-5; D ambiguous. The germline CDR1 and CDR2 sequences are SNHLY and FYNNEI. The germline V and J ends were trimmed by 6 bases and 0 bases, with 5 bases remaining between them. The CDR3 consists of 12 residues. As DNA, the CDR3 is TGTGCCAGCAGACAGTACCAAGAGACCCAGTACTTC. It encodes CASRQYQETQYF.

This chain joins TRBV30 and TRBJ2-5; TRBD2 matches at 7 bases. CDR1 is GTSNPN, CDR2 SVGIG, per germline (reference sequence). V dropped 3 bases and J dropped 4; count of bases not matched to a gene: 11. The CDR3 length is 15 residues. In nucleotides, the CDR3 is TGTGCCTGGAGCCCAAGCGGGGCCTGGGGAGAGACCCAGTACTTC. Translation gives CAWSPSGAWGETQYF.

In nucleotides, the CDR3 is TGTGCCACCAGCAACAGGCAGTCGAGGGTAGGTGAAGCTTTCTTT. Translating gives CATSNRQSRVGEAFF. The V call is TRBV15, the J call TRBJ1-1; possible D gene TRBD1, 5 bases. The V gene's germline CDR1 is LNHNV and CDR2 YYDKDF (reference sequence). V was pared by 4 bases and J by 7 bases, with 19 bases between. The CDR3 covers 15 residues.

The gene calls are TRBV28 and TRBJ1-3; D remains unclear. The CDR3 length is 15 residues. V was clipped by 5 bases and J by 3 bases, with 14 bases between them. Looked up from germline, CDR1 is MDHEN and CDR2 is SYDVKM. The CDR3 sequence is CASSPFNEGGNTIYF. The CDR3, as DNA: TGTGCCAGCAGTCCCTTTAATGAAGGTGGAAACACCATATATTTT.

This clone appeared a few times. This chain uses TRBV2 with TRBJ1-2; D is ambiguous. The V and J ends lost 4 bases and 4 bases respectively, with 13 bases between them. The germline V gene has CDR1 SNHLY and CDR2 FYNNEI. CDR3 length equals 14 residues. The CDR3 DNA sequence: TGTGCCAGCAGTGGGGAAACGAAACGCTATGGCTACACCTTC. It codes for CASSGETKRYGYTF.

The rearrangement joins TRBV19 to TRBJ1-5, with 7 bases lining up with TRBD1. V was clipped by 5 bases and J by 9 bases; unmatched bases: 4. There are 12 residues in the CDR3. Per the germline V gene, CDR1 is LNHDA and CDR2 is SQIVND (reference sequence). CDR3 protein: CASSLGQAPQHF. Written as DNA, the CDR3 is TGTGCCAGTAGTCTCGGACAGGCGCCCCAGCATTTT.

Worth noting for this clone: The junction and the germline gene differ at one end; a read error may be behind it. This rearrangement joins TRBV14 to TRBJ2-3; D remains ambiguous. CDR3 length: 14 residues. From germline, CDR1 is SGHDN and CDR2 FVKESK. CDR3 coding DNA: TGTGCCAGCAGCAAAACAGCGCGCACAGCTACGCAGTATTTT. Protein sequence: CASSKTARTATQYF.

This chain uses TRBV5-4 with TRBJ2-3; TRBD2 aligns across 9 bases. J lost 0 bases, V lost 4 bases, and 6 bases had no gene match. The CDR3 covers 16 residues. The germline gives CDR1 SGHNT, CDR2 YYREEE (reference sequence). DNA of the CDR3: TGTGCCAGCAGCCCGACTAGCGGCCCTAGCACAGATACGCAGTATTTT. This gives the protein CASSPTSGPSTDTQYF.

The chain is built from TRBV28 and TRBJ2-3; the D gene could be TRBD1 or TRBD2 (5 bases each). V was trimmed by 5 bases and J by 2 bases, leaving 11 bases between them. The CDR3 totals 14 residues. From germline, CDR1 is MDHEN and CDR2 SYDVKM. In DNA form, the CDR3 reads TGTGCCAGCAGTCCCGGGGACCACACAGATACGCAGTATTTT. Protein: CASSPGDHTDTQYF.

This chain joins TRBV28 and TRBJ2-7; a possible D gene is TRBD1 (5 bases). Deletions cut 5 bases from V and 7 bases from J, with 21 bases between. This CDR3 region has 15 residues. Germline V gene sequence: CDR1 MDHEN, CDR2 SYDVKM. The CDR3 is CASSGHTTLQGEQYF. The CDR3 DNA follows: TGTGCCAGCAGTGGACACACAACGCTGCAAGGGGAGCAGTACTTC.

V gene TRBV5-4 combines with J gene TRBJ1-2, with D uncertain. V lost 6 bases and J 4 bases, leaving 16 bases between the germline ends. This CDR3 spans 14 amino acids. Germline CDR1 reads SGHNT; CDR2 reads YYREEE (reference sequence). CDR3 DNA: TGTGCCAGCAAACCTGGACTGTCGGTCTATGGCTACACCTTC. This gives the protein CASKPGLSVYGYTF.

As regards this clone: The junction departs from germline at one end; a sequencing error may be responsible. The chain has TRBV7-7 and TRBJ2-1, with TRBD2 matching 7 bases. Germline V gene lookup returns CDR1 SSHAT and CDR2 FNYEAQ (reference sequence). This CDR3 is 14 amino acids long. CDR3 region: CASSFSSGDNEQFF. CDR3 nucleotide sequence: TGTGCTAGCAGCTTTTCTAGCGGAGACAATGAGCAGTTCTTC. Complete variable domain (other parts from reference TRBV7-7 and TRBJ2-1): GAGVSQSPRYKVTKRGQDVTLRCDPISSHATLYWYQQALGQGPEFLTYFNYEAQPDKSGLPSDRFSAERPEGSISTLTIQRTEQRDSAMYRCASSFSSGDNEQFFGPGTRLTVL.

The sample holds a few counts of this clone. The CDR3 is CASSLERVGSPLHF. The DNA of the CDR3 is TGTGCCAGCAGCTTAGAAAGGGTCGGGTCACCCCTCCACTTT. This sequence joins TRBV11-3 and TRBJ1-6; D is unclear. The germline V gene has CDR1 SGHNT and CDR2 YENEEA. This CDR3 is 14 amino acids long. V was cut by 0 bases and J by 10 bases, with 10 bases left in between.

This chain connects TRBV2 to TRBJ2-7, with D hard to call. Trimming pared 4 bases from V and 5 bases from J, leaving 6 bases between. Germline CDR1 is SNHLY and CDR2 is FYNNEI. The CDR3 spans 11 residues. The CDR3 loop reads CASSVSDEQYF. CDR3 DNA: TGTGCCAGCAGTGTAAGCGACGAGCAGTACTTC.

The rearrangement uses TRBV5-1 and TRBJ2-7; D tentatively reads TRBD1 or TRBD2 (5 bases each). The germline V gene encodes CDR1 SGHRS and CDR2 YFSETQ. The CDR3 extends over 13 amino acids. Trimming shortened V by 5 bases and J by 0 bases, and 9 bases separated the two germline ends. The CDR3 bases are TGCGCCAGCAGATCGAGGGGCTCCTACGAGCAGTACTTC. It translates to CASRSRGSYEQYF.

The chain employs TRBV6-5 and TRBJ2-2; tentative D call: TRBD2 (5 bases). There are 12 residues in the CDR3. V was clipped by 6 bases and J by 5 bases, with 7 bases between them. Germline CDR1 reads MNHEY; CDR2 reads SVGAGI. CDR3 DNA: TGTGCCAGCAGACTAGGGACCGGGGAGCTGTTTTTT. It is translated as CASRLGTGELFF.

This chain connects TRBV18 to TRBJ1-5; D remains unclear. Between the trimmed V and J ends, which lost 3 bases and 1 base, there was a span of 4 bases. Germline CDR1 KGHSH, CDR2 LQKENI. CDR3 length equals 13 residues. Written as DNA, the CDR3 is TGTGCCAGCTCACCGGGGAGCAATCAGCCCCAGCATTTT. It is translated as CASSPGSNQPQHF.

This sequence joins TRBV6-1 and TRBJ2-1, with 7 bases matching TRBD2. The CDR3 has 16 amino acids. Germline CDR1 is MNHNS and CDR2 is SASEGT. The junction had 10 bases not matched to a gene; V was cut back by 4 bases and J by 4 bases. For the CDR3, the DNA is TGTGCCAGCAGTGGTCGGGGTAGCGGGCCTTACAATGAGCAGTTCTTC. Translated: CASSGRGSGPYNEQFF.

The J gene is TRBJ2-6, the V gene TRBV6-5, with 7 bases lining up with TRBD2. The CDR3 is made up of 16 amino acids. J gave up 2 bases and V 2 bases, and 3 bases lay outside the gene matches. CDR1 is MNHEY and CDR2 is SVGAGI in the germline V gene. The CDR3 DNA sequence: TGTGCCAGCAGTTACCGGGCGGGAGCTGGGGCCAACGTCCTGACTTTC. It translates to CASSYRAGAGANVLTF.

This clone was seen a handful of times. The chain combines TRBV19 with TRBJ1-5, with D unclear. Trimming took 4 bases from V and 5 from J, leaving 9 bases between them. Looked up from germline, CDR1 is LNHDA and CDR2 is SQIVND (reference sequence). The CDR3 has 13 residues. The CDR3: CASSKGRDQPQHF. The CDR3 bases are TGTGCCAGTAGTAAAGGGCGAGATCAGCCCCAGCATTTT.

The chain uses TRBV2 and TRBJ2-7; D is ambiguous. V lost 3 bases, J lost 2 bases, and 14 bases lay in between. The germline V gene encodes CDR1 SNHLY and CDR2 FYNNEI. The CDR3 extends over 15 amino acids. DNA of the CDR3: TGTGCCAGCAGTGATCTGGGAAGAATAACCTACGAGCAGTACTTC. Residues: CASSDLGRITYEQYF.

The chain combines TRBV4-2 with TRBJ2-7, with a tentative D call TRBD1 (6 bases). Germline V lookup: CDR1 LGHNA, CDR2 YNFKEQ. This CDR3 contains 16 residues. Trimming removed 0 bases from V and 0 bases from J, with 12 bases in between. The CDR3 DNA reads as TGTGCCAGCAGCCAAGAAGCCGGGACAACCTCCTACGAGCAGTACTTC. Encoded protein: CASSQEAGTTSYEQYF.

The chain has TRBV2 and TRBJ2-3; D remains ambiguous. V lost 1 base and J lost 0, with 2 bases in between. The CDR3 consists of 13 residues. Looked up from germline, CDR1 is SNHLY and CDR2 is FYNNEI. The CDR3 region has the DNA TGTGCCAGCAGTGAAGAAAGCACAGATACGCAGTATTTT. This encodes CASSEESTDTQYF.

The rearrangement uses TRBV5-4 and TRBJ1-4; the D gene is possibly TRBD1 (6 bases). CDR3 size: 16 residues. Germline CDR1 is SGHNT and CDR2 is YYREEE (reference sequence). V lost 5 bases to trimming and J lost 8 bases, with 22 bases between them. This CDR3 reads CASSRDGGSTREKLFF. CDR3 DNA: TGTGCCAGCAGTAGAGACGGGGGCTCGACCCGGGAAAAACTGTTTTTT.

A word on this clone: At the DNA level, this CDR3 is encoded by other sequences in the same sample as well. CDR3 in amino acids: CASSYGGSYNEQFF. Here the CDR3 DNA reads TGTGCCAGCAGTTACGGTGGGAGCTACAATGAGCAGTTCTTC. The chain combines TRBV6-2 or TRBV6-3 with TRBJ2-1; possible D gene TRBD2, 5 bases. This CDR3 has 14 amino acids. CDR1 and CDR2 (germline): MNHEY, SVGEGT. Between the trimmed V and J ends, which lost 2 bases and 3 bases, there was a span of 8 bases.

The gene calls are TRBV9 and TRBJ2-2, with 8 nucleotides matching TRBD2. Trimming took 6 bases from V and 0 from J; bases not matched to a gene: 1. CDR1 and CDR2 from the germline V gene are SGDLS and YYNGEE. This CDR3 is built from 14 residues. CDR3 DNA: TGTGCCAGCACACTAGCGGCGAACACCGGGGAGCTGTTTTTT. Protein: CASTLAANTGELFF.

The chain links TRBV10-3 to TRBJ2-7, with TRBD1 as a possible D gene (6 bases). Trimming removed 2 bases at V and 1 base at J, with 9 bases between. CDR3 length: 14 amino acids. Germline CDR1 ENHRY, CDR2 SYGVKD. The CDR3 bases are TGTGCCATCAGTGAGAGCAGGGGATCCTACGAGCAGTACTTC. The encoded protein is CAISESRGSYEQYF.

The gene calls are TRBV27 and TRBJ2-2; TRBD2 aligns across 7 bases. The CDR3 is 16 amino acids. CDR1 and CDR2 (germline): MNHEY, SMNVEV (reference sequence). V was pared by 3 bases and J by 5 bases, with 9 bases of the junction left unmatched. CDR3 amino acids: CASSFGYPGGTGELFF. The CDR3 nucleotides read TGTGCCAGCAGTTTTGGGTACCCGGGGGGAACCGGGGAGCTGTTTTTT.

The V and J genes are TRBV18 and TRBJ2-3; 7 positions agree with TRBD2. From germline, CDR1 is KGHSH and CDR2 LQKENI. With 0 bases clipped from V and 7 bases from J, the junction kept 4 bases outside the gene matches. The CDR3 spans 14 residues. CDR3 sequence (DNA): TGTGCCAGCTCACCACCGCTAGCGGTTTATACGCAGTATTTT. It codes for CASSPPLAVYTQYF.

The chain carries TRBV7-9 and TRBJ2-1; D possibly corresponds to TRBD1 (5 bases). The germline V gene encodes CDR1 SEHNR and CDR2 FQNEAQ (reference sequence). V was cut by 6 bases and J by 4 bases, with 7 bases left in between. The CDR3 is 12 residues long. The CDR3 region has the DNA TGTGCCAGCAGTGGGGCTTACAATGAGCAGTTCTTC. Translating gives CASSGAYNEQFF.

This chain joins TRBV6-5 and TRBJ2-7; 7 bases align to TRBD1. The germline V gene has CDR1 MNHEY and CDR2 SVGAGI. The CDR3 consists of 15 residues. The J segment lost 10 bases and the V segment lost 6 bases, leaving 18 bases of the junction unmatched. The CDR3 DNA reads TGTGCCAGCAGCGCCCTTGGCAGGGGGTCAGCCTCACAGTACTTC. Protein product: CASSALGRGSASQYF.